These 21 T cell receptor beta chains came from one sample sequenced in a study of patients and donors after allogeneic stem cell transplantation. TCRdb reprocessed the RT-PCR reads with MiXCR, giving one entry per CDR3 protein. The sample contains 390,000 or so distinct CDR3 sequences, more than 15% of which appear only once. Sample: blood, either unsorted or a sorted T cell fraction (not recorded which). These receptors came from a human donor who was either an allogeneic HSCT recipient or a stem cell or donor lymphocyte infusion donor (not recorded which). It is not recorded whose cells these are; they may come from a transplant donor.

The chain links TRBV5-1 to TRBJ2-3; D possibly uses TRBD1 or TRBD2 (5 bases each). Trimming took off 2 bases at V and 0 bases at J, with 13 bases between the two ends. The CDR3 is 16 residues long. Looked up from germline, CDR1 is SGHRS and CDR2 is YFSETQ. The CDR3 DNA sequence: TGCGCCAGCAGCTTTGGGGCACTAGTTAGCACAGATACGCAGTATTTT. This codes for CASSFGALVSTDTQYF.

This clonotype was seen only a few times. V is TRBV7-9 and J is TRBJ1-1; D may be TRBD1 (5 bases). Looked up from germline, CDR1 is SEHNR and CDR2 is FQNEAQ (reference sequence). Deletions cut 5 bases from V and 14 bases from J, with 18 bases between. The CDR3 loop spans 12 amino acids. The CDR3 reads CASSPPGRQGFF. In nucleotides, the CDR3 is TGTGCCAGCAGCCCTCCGGGTCGCCAGGGATTCTTT.

This clonotype appeared many times. The V gene is TRBV5-1, the J gene TRBJ1-1; D ambiguous. The CDR3 length is 14 residues. Trimming took off 1 base at V and 0 bases at J, with 7 bases between the two ends. The V gene's germline CDR1 is SGHRS and CDR2 YFSETQ. The chain's CDR3 is CASSLTFMNTEAFF. The CDR3 DNA reads TGCGCCAGCAGCTTGACTTTCATGAACACTGAAGCTTTCTTT.

There are many counts of this clonotype. The chain links TRBV28 to TRBJ1-4; D is ambiguous. V lost 4 bases and J 0 bases, leaving 12 bases between the germline ends. CDR1 is MDHEN and CDR2 is SYDVKM in the germline V gene. CDR3 length: 16 residues. The CDR3 is CASSSRRGATNEKLFF. The CDR3, as DNA: TGTGCCAGCAGTTCTCGACGGGGAGCAACTAATGAAAAACTGTTTTTT.

The CDR3 DNA sequence: TGTGCCAGCAGTTACTCGAGGGGACTAGCGGGGGGTGCGGCAGATACGCAGTATTTT. This gives the protein CASSYSRGLAGGAADTQYF. The genes are TRBV6-5 and TRBJ2-3, with 15 positions matching TRBD2. After removal of 0 bases from V and 4 bases from J, the junction contained 8 bases not matched to a gene. Germline values: CDR1 MNHEY, CDR2 SVGAGI. The CDR3 has 19 amino acids.

The chain uses TRBV6-5 and TRBJ2-7; D call uncertain. This CDR3 has 12 amino acids. CDR1 is MNHEY and CDR2 is SVGAGI in the germline V gene. V was trimmed by 4 bases and J by 5 bases, leaving 9 bases between them. The CDR3 DNA reads TGTGCCAGCAGTTCCCACATCCACGAGCAGTACTTC. It codes for CASSSHIHEQYF.

This clonotype was detected a few times. This chain uses TRBV29-1 with TRBJ1-4; weak D call: TRBD1 (5 bases). V lost 6 bases to trimming and J lost 8 bases, with 13 bases between them. The germline gives CDR1 SQVTM, CDR2 ANQGSEA. CDR3 length: 12 residues. The DNA of the CDR3 is TGCAGCGTCAGAGGGGACGGCGAAAAACTGTTTTTT. The encoded protein is CSVRGDGEKLFF.

In its sample, this clonotype was seen once. This chain joins TRBV27 and TRBJ1-2; tentative D call: TRBD1 (5 bases). V was shortened by 10 bases and J by 4 bases, with 10 bases between the two germline ends. CDR1 MNHEY and CDR2 SMNVEV come from the germline V gene (reference sequence). The CDR3 runs 11 residues. For the CDR3, the DNA is TGTGCCACAGGGCGGTTCTATGGCTACACCTTC. It translates to CATGRFYGYTF.

V is TRBV21-1 and J is TRBJ2-7; TRBD1, the table's D call, lacks a check against the DNA. TRBV21-1 is recorded as a pseudogene. The CDR3 runs 14 residues. The CDR3 is CASAPRTGYDEQYF. CDR3 DNA: TGTGCCAGCGCTCCCCGGACAGGGTACGACGAGCAGTACTTC.

The chain recombines TRBV7-6 with TRBJ2-7; 10 bases are a match to TRBD2. The CDR3 extends over 15 amino acids. Germline CDR1 and CDR2: SGHVS and FNYEAQ. J was trimmed by 5 bases and V by 5 bases; bases with no gene match: 9. As DNA, the CDR3 is TGTGCCAGCAGCCTTTTTTCTAGCGGGAGCAACGAGCAGTACTTC. As protein: CASSLFSSGSNEQYF. The variable domain in full, with the rest retrieved from reference TRBV7-6 and TRBJ2-7, is GAGVSQSPRYKVTKRGQDVALRCDPISGHVSLYWYRQALGQGPEFLTYFNYEAQQDKSGLPNDRFSAERPEGSISTLTIQRTEQRDSAMYRCASSLFSSGSNEQYFGPGTRLTVT.

This clonotype has just a few counts. The chain couples TRBV6-4 to TRBJ1-1; no reliable D call. Trimming left V 0 bases short and J 1 base short, with 6 bases between. The CDR3 is made up of 14 amino acids. Germline CDR1 reads MRHNA; CDR2 reads SNTAGT. The chain's CDR3 is CASSDSWENTEAFF. CDR3 DNA sequence: TGTGCCAGCAGTGACTCGTGGGAGAACACTGAAGCTTTCTTT.

This clonotype was detected only a few times. V and J are TRBV7-9 and TRBJ2-5; either TRBD1 or TRBD2 may supply D (5 bases each). In germline, CDR1 is SEHNR, CDR2 FQNEAQ (reference sequence). CDR3 length: 14 residues. V lost 6 bases, J lost 2 bases, and 13 bases lay in between. The CDR3 bases are TGTGCCAGCAGGGGAGCAGGGAAGCAAGAGACCCAGTACTTC. Translated: CASRGAGKQETQYF.

This clonotype was observed a few times. The chain uses TRBV24-1 and TRBJ2-2; D possibly matches TRBD1 or TRBD2 (5 bases each). Germline V CDR1 and CDR2: KGHDR, SFDVKD. This CDR3 is built from 20 residues. Trimming shortened V by 3 bases and J by 2 bases, and 24 bases separated the two germline ends. The CDR3 bases are TGTGCCACCAGTGATCTGCTAGGTCGGGGCACGGGGTCAAACACCGGGGAGCTGTTTTTT. It specifies CATSDLLGRGTGSNTGELFF.

This clonotype has just a few counts. V and J are TRBV5-1 and TRBJ1-3; D call uncertain. This CDR3 spans 16 amino acids. Germline loops: CDR1 SGHRS, CDR2 YFSETQ. V lost 1 base and J 0 bases, leaving 11 bases between the germline ends. DNA for the CDR3: TGCGCCAGCAGCTTGTCCGGGGAAAGCTCTGGAAACACCATATATTTT. Protein: CASSLSGESSGNTIYF.

The V gene is TRBV6-1, the J gene TRBJ1-3; a possible D gene is TRBD1 (5 bases). The CDR3 runs 13 residues. Germline V gene lookup returns CDR1 MNHNS and CDR2 SASEGT. The V and J ends lost 8 bases and 2 bases respectively, with 10 bases between them. The DNA of the CDR3 is TGTGCCAGCTTGGGGGAACCTGGAAACACCATATATTTT. It yields the protein CASLGEPGNTIYF.

This clonotype was seen a few times. The chain joins TRBV6-1 to TRBJ2-7, with no clear D. Germline assignment: CDR1 MNHNS and CDR2 SASEGT. V lost 5 bases and J 1 base, leaving 15 bases between the germline ends. The CDR3 runs 15 residues. CDR3: CASSSRSLESYEQYF. Written as DNA, the CDR3 is TGTGCCAGCAGTAGCCGGAGCCTGGAATCCTACGAGCAGTACTTC.

The chain is built from TRBV14 and TRBJ2-3; D remains unclear. V dropped 1 base and J dropped 0 bases, with 11 bases sitting between them. Germline V gene lookup returns CDR1 SGHDN and CDR2 FVKESK. This CDR3 contains 16 residues. The CDR3 loop reads CASSQVGSSSTDTQYF. The CDR3 coding sequence is TGTGCCAGCAGCCAAGTCGGCAGTTCTAGCACAGATACGCAGTATTTT.

This clonotype was picked up a small number of times. The chain uses TRBV7-2 and TRBJ2-5, with 11 bases identical to TRBD2. The CDR3 runs to 16 residues. Germline V gene data show CDR1 as SGHTA and CDR2 as FQGNSA. With 0 bases clipped from V and 1 base from J, the junction kept 1 base outside the gene matches. CDR3 sequence: CASSLALAGGQETQYF. The CDR3 nucleotides read TGTGCCAGCAGCTTAGCGCTAGCGGGGGGCCAAGAGACCCAGTACTTC.

The chain is built from TRBV30 and TRBJ2-2; D is possibly TRBD1 or TRBD2 (5 bases each). The germline V and J ends were trimmed by 3 bases and 4 bases, with 12 bases remaining between them. Germline CDR1 GTSNPN, CDR2 SVGIG (reference sequence). CDR3 length equals 14 residues. In DNA form, the CDR3 reads TGTGCCTGGAGCCGGTGGGACGCCACCGGGGAGCTGTTTTTT. Its protein product is CAWSRWDATGELFF.

This chain links TRBV15 with TRBJ2-7, with 10 bases identical to TRBD1. Germline V CDR1 and CDR2: LNHNV, YYDKDF (reference sequence). The CDR3 is 16 residues long. Trimming cost V 0 bases and J 2 bases; bases outside gene matches: 4. The CDR3 nucleotides read TGTGCCACCAGCAGAGAACTAGGGACAGGGGCCTACGAGCAGTACTTC. Residues: CATSRELGTGAYEQYF.

CDR3 bases: TGTGCCAGCACTGACCTAAACGAGCAGTACTTC. Its protein is CASTDLNEQYF. The V and J genes are TRBV27 and TRBJ2-7, with D uncertain. The CDR3 spans 11 residues. CDR1 and CDR2 from the germline V gene are MNHEY and SMNVEV (reference sequence). Trimming removed 7 bases from V and 5 bases from J, with 9 bases in between.